This entry lists 21 T cell receptor beta chains sequenced from one sample in a study of tumor and adjacent non-tumor tissue in lung cancer. The template was RNA from unsorted bulk tissue. Distant lung tissue was collected more than 3 cm away from the tumor edge. A modified ARM-PCR protocol with three rounds of nested PCR amplified TCRbeta. Each CDR3 protein gets one entry after TCRdb re-called the multiplex PCR reads with MiXCR. Of approximately 100,000 distinct CDR3 sequences in the sample, more than 55% were seen once. Material: distant non-tumor lung tissue. The receptors originated from a man aged 25 to 45 with non-small cell lung cancer.

This clonotype was found once. This may arise from a read error, as a much more abundant clone is one base away. V and J are TRBV6-6 and TRBJ2-1; 7 bases are a match to TRBD2. Trimming removed 8 bases from V and 6 bases from J; junction bases left unmatched: 10. The CDR3 covers 14 residues. CDR1 and CDR2 (germline): MNHNY, SVGAGI (reference sequence). The CDR3 sequence: CASERGPVTNEQFF. CDR3 sequence (DNA): TGTGCCAGCGAGCGGGGCCCGGTCACCAATGAGCAGTTCTTC.

In the case of this clonotype: The junction departs from germline at one end; a sequencing error may be responsible. The V gene is TRBV12-5, the J gene TRBJ2-6; the D gene could be TRBD1 or TRBD2 (5 bases each). The CDR3 runs to 16 residues. CDR1 and CDR2 from the germline V gene are LGHNT and FRNRAP. CDR3 bases: TGTACTAGTGCCCGAGGGGTGCACTCTGGGGCCAACGTCCTGACTTTC. Translation gives CTSARGVHSGANVLTF.

CDR3 loop: CASSPDRDIEKLFF. As DNA, the CDR3 is TGTGCCAGCAGTCCCGACAGGGACATCGAGAAGCTGTTTTTT. The chain recombines TRBV25-1 with TRBJ2-2; 7 bases match TRBD1. J gave up 12 bases and V 5 bases, and 12 bases lay outside the gene matches. The length of the CDR3 is 14 residues. Germline CDR1 MGHDK, CDR2 SYGVNS. The full variable domain, its missing parts supplied by reference TRBV25-1 and TRBJ2-2, is EADIYQTPRYLVIGTGKKITLECSQTMGHDKMYWYQQDPGMELHLIHYSYGVNSTEKGDLSSESTVSRIRTEHFPLTLESARPSHTSQYLCASSPDRDIEKLFFGEGSRLTVL.

This clonotype has just one count. A read error may produce the germline difference seen at one junction end. This chain joins TRBV11-2 and TRBJ2-5, with 9 bases aligning to TRBD2. The CDR3 totals 16 residues. Germline CDR1 reads SGHAT; CDR2 reads FQNNGV. CDR3 amino acids: CANSLAAGGPQETQYF. The CDR3 DNA reads as TGTGCCAACAGCTTAGCAGCGGGGGGCCCCCAAGAGACCCAGTACTTC.

Worth noting for this clonotype: Relative to the germline gene, one junction end is altered; a read error may explain this. The chain combines TRBV29-1 with TRBJ2-6; D tentatively fits TRBD1 or TRBD2 (6 bases each). CDR1 SQVTM and CDR2 ANQGSEA come from the germline V gene. CDR3 length equals 16 residues. Written as DNA, the CDR3 is TGCAGCGTTGGGCGGGGACAAGACACTGGGGCCAACGTCCTGGCTTTC. Translated: CSVGRGQDTGANVLAF.

The chain employs TRBV6-5 and TRBJ2-1; perhaps TRBD1 as D (5 bases). Germline values: CDR1 MNHEY, CDR2 SVGAGI. CDR3 length: 14 residues. V was trimmed by 1 base and J by 10 bases, leaving 14 bases between them. CDR3 loop: CASSYYQQADEQFF. CDR3 DNA: TGTGCCAGCAGTTACTACCAACAGGCCGACGAGCAGTTCTTC.

Comment on this clonotype: Since no conserved phenylalanine or tryptophan closes the CDR3, a read error is the likely cause. The limits of the CDR3 on the DNA are not certain, so only TCRdb's listed CDR3 is given. This chain uses TRBV6-5 with TRBJ2-6; the table's D call, TRBD1, has no DNA check behind it. A total of 15 residues make up the CDR3, ends included. Germline assignment: CDR1 MNHEY and CDR2 SVGAGI. CDR3: CPSSTTGTGDLKVTL.

Concerning this clonotype: This is likely a read error, given that the CDR3 carries no conserved phenylalanine or tryptophan at its end. The V and J genes are TRBV20-1 and TRBJ2-7; maybe TRBD2 (5 bases). The CDR3 consists of 15 residues. The germline CDR1 and CDR2 sequences are DFQATT and SNEGSKA (reference sequence). The CDR3, as DNA: TGCGGTGCCGGAGGAGTCGGCGGGTTCTCCTACGAGCAGTACATC. This gives the protein CGAGGVGGFSYEQYI.

About this clonotype: The CDR3 does not end in the conserved phenylalanine or tryptophan, so this is likely a read error. This chain links TRBV6-2 or TRBV6-3 with TRBJ2-7; 7 positions agree with TRBD2. V lost 9 bases and J lost 3; bases outside the gene matches: 11. This CDR3 is built from 14 residues. Germline V gene sequence: CDR1 MNHEY, CDR2 SVGEGT. The CDR3 loop is CASLPSGGLYEQYL. CDR3 in DNA: TGTGCCAGTCTTCCTAGCGGAGGCCTCTACGAGCAGTACCTC.

About this clonotype itself: This may be a read error: a much more frequent sequence differs by one nucleotide. The chain joins TRBV5-6 to TRBJ2-3, with D possibly called TRBD1 or TRBD2 (5 bases each). Per germline, CDR1 SGHDT and CDR2 YYEEEE. This CDR3 has 14 residues. The CDR3, as DNA: TGTGCCAGCAGCTTGGGGGTAGCGACAGATACGCGGTATTTT. This sequence encodes CASSLGVATDTRYF.

This clonotype occurred a few times. This chain joins TRBV11-2 and TRBJ2-5; 14 bases fit TRBD2. Germline CDR1 is SGHAT and CDR2 is FQNNGV. The CDR3 sequence is 15 residues long. The CDR3 spells CTSSPGLAGVETQYF. Here the CDR3 DNA reads TGTACTAGCAGCCCGGGACTAGCGGGAGTAGAGACCCAGTACTTC.

As to this clonotype: In this CDR3 the conserved last residue, phenylalanine or tryptophan, is missing, so a read error is likely. The rearrangement uses TRBV11-2 and TRBJ2-1; no reliable D call. Germline V CDR1 and CDR2: SGHAT, FQNNGV. The CDR3 is 14 residues long. The CDR3 loop reads CASSLEWATNEQFL. CDR3 coding DNA: TGTGCCAGTAGCTTAGAGTGGGCAACGAATGAGCAGTTCTTA.

As to this clonotype: Likely a read error: the CDR3 ends without its conserved phenylalanine or tryptophan. The CDR3 here is CASSTNGYNEQFV. CDR3 nucleotides: TGTGCCAGCAGTACTAACGGATACAATGAGCAGTTCGTC. This rearrangement joins TRBV6-4 to TRBJ2-1; D is undetermined. V lost 5 bases and J 4 bases, leaving 9 bases between the germline ends. The CDR3 length is 13 residues. Germline V CDR1 and CDR2: MRHNA, SNTAGT.

Regarding this clonotype: This may come from a read error, since a much larger clone is one base off. V usage is TRBV12-3 or TRBV12-4 and J usage is TRBJ2-7; D remains ambiguous. CDR3 length: 13 amino acids. CDR3 DNA: TGTTCCAGCAGTTTGGGGAATTCCTACGAGCAGTACTTC. Residues: CSSSLGNSYEQYF.

This clonotype occurred a few times. This may arise from a read error, as a much more abundant clone is one base away. This chain uses TRBV5-1 with TRBJ2-1; D may be TRBD1 (6 bases). CDR1 SGHRS and CDR2 YFSETQ come from the germline V gene. Between the trimmed V and J ends, which lost 1 base and 4 bases, there was a span of 12 bases. The length of the CDR3 is 15 residues. CDR3 protein: CASSLFQGFYNEQFF. The CDR3 DNA sequence: TGCGCCAGCAGCTTGTTCCAGGGGTTTTACAATGAGCAGTTCTTC.

The genes are TRBV11-2 and TRBJ2-7, with a possible D match to TRBD1 (5 bases). Germline V gene lookup returns CDR1 SGHAT and CDR2 FQNNGV. The V end lost 2 bases, the J end lost 9 bases, and 20 bases lay between the germline ends. The CDR3 loop spans 15 amino acids. This chain's CDR3 is CASSLSTGGQNAQYF. DNA for the CDR3: TGTGCCAGCAGCTTAAGCACAGGTGGGCAGAACGCGCAGTACTTC.

The V gene is TRBV4-3, the J gene TRBJ2-3; TRBD2 matches at 7 bases. V lost 0 bases, J lost 6 bases, and 12 bases stayed unmatched. The CDR3 has 17 amino acids. CDR1 and CDR2 (germline): LGHNA, YSLEER. The CDR3 reads CASSQDESGANTDTQYF. DNA of the CDR3: TGCGCCAGCAGCCAAGATGAGAGCGGGGCTAACACTGATACGCAGTATTTT.

Remarks on this clonotype: In this CDR3 the conserved last residue, phenylalanine or tryptophan, is missing, so a read error is likely. V usage is TRBV29-1 and J usage is TRBJ1-2; D ambiguous. Trimming pared 4 bases from V and 6 bases from J, leaving 12 bases between. The germline gives CDR1 SQVTM, CDR2 ANQGSEA. This CDR3 has 12 amino acids. The CDR3 sequence: CSVGTPKDGYTL. The CDR3 DNA is TGCAGCGTTGGAACCCCTAAGGATGGCTACACCCTC.

Regarding this clonotype: Sequence at one end of the junction differs from germline and may be a read error. This chain joins TRBV29-1 and TRBJ1-1, with D possibly TRBD1 on 5 matching bases. From germline, CDR1 is SQVTM and CDR2 ANQGSEA. The length of the CDR3 is 12 residues. In nucleotides, the CDR3 is TGTAGCATTGCATGGCAGGGCATTGAAGCTTTATTT. It codes for CSIAWQGIEALF. The whole variable domain, remainder taken from reference TRBV29-1 and TRBJ1-1, is SAVISQKPSRDICQRGTSLTIQCQVDSQVTMMFWYRQQPGQSLTLIATANQGSEATYESGFVIDKFPISRPNLTFSTLTVSNMSPEDSSIYLCSIAWQGIEALFGQGTRLTVV.

This clonotype was seen a single time. This could be a read error, since a much larger clone is one nucleotide away. The V call is TRBV24-1, the J call TRBJ1-2; D unclear. V lost 3 bases to trimming and J lost 5 bases, with 12 bases between them. The CDR3 consists of 14 residues. Germline values: CDR1 KGHDR, CDR2 SFDVKD. CDR3 sequence reads: CATSDHQTRYGYTF. The CDR3 nucleotides read TGTGCCACCAGTGATCATCAGACAAGATATGGCTACACCTTC.

Notes on this clonotype: A single base separates this from a much larger clone, so it may be a read error. The chain recombines TRBV10-3 with TRBJ2-4, with TRBD2 identical over 7 bases. The germline gives CDR1 ENHRY, CDR2 SYGVKD. The CDR3 runs to 15 residues. Germline trimming cut 4 bases from V and 6 bases from J; bases unmatched to any gene: 9. The CDR3 DNA reads as TGTGCCATCAGTGCCCGGGGAGGGGCGGGAAACATTCAGTACTTC. Translation gives CAISARGGAGNIQYF.